A selection of T cell receptor beta chains follows, all from one sample in a study of blood T cell repertoires in COVID-19. TCRdb's copy holds only in-frame clones and misses some; the assay was immunoSEQ multiplex PCR. The table lists 150,000 to 200,000 clones, more than 80% of them singletons. The source material was peripheral blood. The receptors come from a woman aged 55-70 years with COVID-19, enrolled during active disease. CDR3s include the opening cysteine and the closing phenylalanine or tryptophan. D genes are given only for firm matches. A row's size may be missing; if present it is once, few, many or a size class.

>TRBV4-3|once|15|TRBJ1-2|NA
TGCGCCAGCAGCCAAGGGGAGGCAGACAACTATGGCTACACCTTC
CASSQGEADNYGYTF
>TRBV7-6|NA|13|TRBJ1-1|TRBD1
TGTGCCAGCAGCTCGCACAGGGGCCCTGAAGCTTTCTTT
CASSSHRGPEAFF
>TRBV6-2/TRBV6-3|NA|15|TRBJ1-5|NA
TGTGCCAGCAGCAATGGGGGGGCTAGCAATCAGCCCCAGCATTTT
CASSNGGASNQPQHF
>TRBV2|NA|12|TRBJ2-1|NA
TGTGCCAGCAGTTACACTAGGAATGAGCAGTTCTTC
CASSYTRNEQFF
>TRBV19|NA|15|TRBJ1-1|TRBD1
TGTGCCAGTAGTATCTCCCGGGACAGGACTGCTGAAGCTTTCTTT
CASSISRDRTAEAFF
>TRBV13|NA|15|TRBJ1-1|TRBD1
TGTGCCAGCAGCTCCGCACAGGGGGATTACACTGAAGCTTTCTTT
CASSSAQGDYTEAFF
>TRBV18|NA|14|TRBJ1-1|NA
TGTGCCAGCTCACCACTCCCGAGGAACACTGAAGCTTTCTTT
CASSPLPRNTEAFF
>TRBV29-1|NA|14|TRBJ2-5|NA
TGCAGCGTTGAAGACCCGGTCATTCCCGCGGTCCAGTACTTC
CSVEDPVIPAVQYF
>TRBV12-5|once|15|TRBJ1-2|NA
TGTGCTAGTGGTTTGGGGTGGGGCAGGGACTATGGCTACACCTTC
CASGLGWGRDYGYTF
>TRBV19|once|14|TRBJ2-1|NA
TGTGCCAGCCAACAGGGAAGCTCCTACAATGAGCAGTTCTTC
CASQQGSSYNEQFF
>TRBV27|NA|15|TRBJ1-1|NA
TGTGCCAGCAGTTTATCGCGAGGGGGGGACACTGAAGCTTTCTTT
CASSLSRGGDTEAFF
>TRBV7-6|NA|15|TRBJ2-2|NA
TGTGCCAGCAGCTCCACCCCGGGGAACACCGGGGAGCTGTTTTTT
CASSSTPGNTGELFF
>TRBV2|NA|15|TRBJ1-5|NA
TGTGCCAGCAGGGAGACGGACTTAAGCAATCAGCCCCAGCATTTT
CASRETDLSNQPQHF
>TRBV7-2|NA|15|TRBJ1-4|NA
TGTGCCAGCAGCTTAGCGGTGGCCAGGGAAGAAAAACTGTTTTTT
CASSLAVAREEKLFF
>TRBV7-8|once|15|TRBJ1-6|NA
TGTGCCAGCAGCTTACGGGGAGACGGTAATTCACCCCTCCACTTT
CASSLRGDGNSPLHF
>TRBV5-4|NA|15|TRBJ2-1|TRBD2
TGTGCCAGCAGCCTAGCGGGGGAGGTCTACAATGAGCAGTTCTTC
CASSLAGEVYNEQFF
>TRBV19|NA|15|TRBJ1-4|NA
TGTGCCAGTAGTATAGATAGGGGCCTTAATGAAAAACTGTTTTTT
CASSIDRGLNEKLFF
>TRBV7-8|NA|14|TRBJ1-5|TRBD1
TGTGCCAGCAGTTCAGGGGGTAGCAATCAGCCCCAGCATTTT
CASSSGGSNQPQHF
>TRBV4-3|NA|15|TRBJ2-1|NA
TGCGCCAGCAGCCAAGTAAGCCTCAGCGAGGATGAGCAGTTCTTC
CASSQVSLSEDEQFF
>TRBV19|NA|16|TRBJ1-1|NA
TGTGCCAGTAGTATAGGGCCATCGAGGCTGAACACTGAAGCTTTCTTT
CASSIGPSRLNTEAFF
>TRBV19|NA|14|TRBJ2-5|TRBD1
TGTGCCAGTAGTCCAACAGGGGGCGGTGAGACCCAGTACTTC
CASSPTGGGETQYF
>TRBV10-3|NA|14|TRBJ1-5|TRBD1
TGTGCCATCAGTGGGACAGGTCGCAATCAGCCCCAGCATTTT
CAISGTGRNQPQHF